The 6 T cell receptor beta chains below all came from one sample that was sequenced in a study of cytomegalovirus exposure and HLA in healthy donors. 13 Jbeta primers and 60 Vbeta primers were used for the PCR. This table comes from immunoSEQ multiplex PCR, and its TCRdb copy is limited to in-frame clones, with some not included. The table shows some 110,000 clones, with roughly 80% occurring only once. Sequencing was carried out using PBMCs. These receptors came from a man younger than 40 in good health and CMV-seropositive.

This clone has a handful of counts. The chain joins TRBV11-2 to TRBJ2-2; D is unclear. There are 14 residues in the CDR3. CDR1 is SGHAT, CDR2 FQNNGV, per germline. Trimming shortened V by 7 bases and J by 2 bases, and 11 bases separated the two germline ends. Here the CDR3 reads CASTSGFNTGELFF. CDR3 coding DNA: TGTGCCAGCACCTCCGGGTTTAACACCGGGGAGCTGTTTTTT.

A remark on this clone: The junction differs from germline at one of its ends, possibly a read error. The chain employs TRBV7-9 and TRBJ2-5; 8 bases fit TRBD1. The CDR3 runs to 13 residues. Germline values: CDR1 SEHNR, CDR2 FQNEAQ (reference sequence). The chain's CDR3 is CSSSSTGEETQYF. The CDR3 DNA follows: TGTTCCAGCAGCTCGACAGGGGAGGAGACCCAGTACTTC. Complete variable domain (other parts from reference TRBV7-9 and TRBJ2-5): DTGVSQNPRHKITKRGQNVTFRCDPISEHNRLYWYRQTLGQGPEFLTYFQNEAQLEKSRLLSDRFSAERPKGSFSTLEIQRTEQGDSAMYLCSSSSTGEETQYFGPGTRLLVL.

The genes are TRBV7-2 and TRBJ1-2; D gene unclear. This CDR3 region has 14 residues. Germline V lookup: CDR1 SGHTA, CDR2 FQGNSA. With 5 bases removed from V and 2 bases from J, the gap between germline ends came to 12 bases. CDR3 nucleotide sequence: TGTGCCAGCAGCCTTAGAGGGATCAACTATGGCTACACCTTC. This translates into CASSLRGINYGYTF.

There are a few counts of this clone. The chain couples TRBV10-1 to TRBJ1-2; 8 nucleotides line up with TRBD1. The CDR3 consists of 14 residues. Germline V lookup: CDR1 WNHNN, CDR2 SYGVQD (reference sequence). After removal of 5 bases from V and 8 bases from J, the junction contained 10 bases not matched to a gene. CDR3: CASSPGGSVGGYTF. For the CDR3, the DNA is TGCGCCAGCAGTCCAGGGGGCTCGGTAGGAGGCTACACCTTC.

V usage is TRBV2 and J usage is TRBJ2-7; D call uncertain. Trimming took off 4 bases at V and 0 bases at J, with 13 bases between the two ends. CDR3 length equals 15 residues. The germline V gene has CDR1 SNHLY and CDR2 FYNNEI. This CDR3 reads CASSVVGGSSYEQYV. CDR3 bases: TGTGCCAGCAGTGTAGTTGGCGGCAGCTCCTACGAGCAGTACGTC.

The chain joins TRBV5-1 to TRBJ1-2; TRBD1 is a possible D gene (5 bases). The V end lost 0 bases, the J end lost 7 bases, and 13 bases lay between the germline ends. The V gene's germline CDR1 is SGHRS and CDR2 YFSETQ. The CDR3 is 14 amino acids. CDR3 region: CASSLGIPQGGYTF. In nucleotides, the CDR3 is TGCGCCAGCAGCTTGGGGATACCCCAGGGTGGCTACACCTTC.